This T cell receptor (beta chain) comes out of a study of control samples from healthy donors and cancer patients. There are 14 residues in the CDR3. Germline V gene lookup returns CDR1 MNHEY and CDR2 SVGAGI. Trimming stripped 5 bases from V and 7 bases from J, with 14 bases between. The table came from immunoSEQ multiplex PCR; TCRdb's copy has only in-frame clones and leaves some out. The table includes roughly 80,000 clones, 70% to 90% detected once. The chain uses TRBV6-5 and TRBJ1-4; D is uncertain. Sample: blood. The source is a woman aged 50 to 60 in good health. DNA of the CDR3: TGTGCCAGCAGTATTCGGACGGGTGGTGAAAAACTGTTTTTT. This codes for CASSIRTGGEKLFF.